The present TCR beta chain was sequenced within a study of blood T cell repertoires in COVID-19. Overall study context: From T cells, B-cell-depleted T cells, or PBMCs came the material, which was cDNA or gDNA.

The V gene lost 4 bases and the J gene lost 2 bases, with 8 bases spanning the gap. The CDR3 is made up of 13 amino acids. In germline, CDR1 is MGHRA, CDR2 YSYEKL. Here immunoSEQ multiplex PCR was the method, and the copy in TCRdb shows in-frame clones only, minus some. The sample yields about 270,000 clones, about 87% seen once. This rearrangement joins TRBV4-1 to TRBJ1-2; D is unresolved. Source material: PBMCs or T cells enriched from blood (not recorded which). The TCR was taken from a woman in her forties or fifties who had recovered from COVID-19. Written as DNA, the CDR3 is TGCGCCAGCAGCCGAGGCCTCAACTATGGCTACACCTTC. Its protein product is CASSRGLNYGYTF.